This TCR beta chain is drawn from a study of blood T cell repertoires in COVID-19. Study as a whole: There were acute and convalescent COVID-19 samples, and they came from the United States, Italy and Spain.

In the study's own analysis: Amplification with reference gene primers provided the estimates of nucleated cell counts. Produced via immunoSEQ multiplex PCR; TCRdb's table is partial and in-frame only. That table is the source of V, J and clone size, and D and trimming were worked out from the DNA. The table has over 120,000 clones, about three quarters seen once. The CDR3 loop spans 14 amino acids. V was clipped by 5 bases and J by 4 bases, with 11 bases between them. Looked up from germline, CDR1 is SGHTA and CDR2 is FQGTGA. Source material: peripheral blood. The V and J genes are TRBV7-3 and TRBJ2-2; D is perhaps TRBD2 (5 bases). This sequence originates from a woman at least 80 years old with active or convalescent COVID-19. The CDR3 region is CASSPSTITGELFF. The CDR3 region has the DNA TGTGCCAGCAGCCCTTCGACTATCACCGGGGAGCTGTTTTTT.